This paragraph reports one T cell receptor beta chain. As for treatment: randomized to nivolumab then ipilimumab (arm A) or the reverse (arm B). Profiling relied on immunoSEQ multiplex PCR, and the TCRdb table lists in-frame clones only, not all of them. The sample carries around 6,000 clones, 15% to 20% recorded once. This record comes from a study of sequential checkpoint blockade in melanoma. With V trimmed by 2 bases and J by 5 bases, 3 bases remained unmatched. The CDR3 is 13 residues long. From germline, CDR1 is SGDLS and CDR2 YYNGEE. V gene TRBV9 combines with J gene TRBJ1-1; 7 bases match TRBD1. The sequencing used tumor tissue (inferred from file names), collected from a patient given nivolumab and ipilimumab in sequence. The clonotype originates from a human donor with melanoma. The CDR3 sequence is CASSVQGVTEAFF. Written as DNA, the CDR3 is TGTGCCAGCAGCGTTCAGGGGGTAACTGAAGCTTTCTTT.